These 27 T cell receptor beta chains share one sample of origin, sequenced in a study of blood T cell repertoires in COVID-19. Here immunoSEQ multiplex PCR was the method, and the copy in TCRdb shows in-frame clones only, minus some. Among 45,000 or so clones, under 90% were seen once, and the ten largest hold more than 4%. The material sequenced was peripheral blood. The receptors derive from a woman between 65 and 79 years old with acute or convalescent COVID-19.

The chain employs TRBV11-2 and TRBJ2-7, with D maybe TRBD2 (5 bases). This CDR3 spans 15 amino acids. Per the germline V gene, CDR1 is SGHAT and CDR2 is FQNNGV. The V and J ends lost 0 bases and 1 base respectively, with 10 bases between them. The CDR3 loop is CASSLDGRHSYEQYF. The CDR3 nucleotides are TGTGCCAGCAGCTTAGATGGGAGACATTCCTACGAGCAGTACTTC.

The chain couples TRBV28 to TRBJ2-7; the D gene is possibly TRBD2 (5 bases). The CDR3 runs to 12 residues. Germline V gene data show CDR1 as MDHEN and CDR2 as SYDVKM. Trimming took 5 bases from V and 4 from J, leaving 9 bases between them. The CDR3 region is CASSPGKYEQYF. Written as DNA, the CDR3 is TGTGCCAGCAGTCCCGGGAAGTACGAGCAGTACTTC.

The V and J genes are TRBV30 and TRBJ2-7, with TRBD1 matching over 8 bases. The CDR3 covers 13 residues. V gave up 2 bases and J gave up 4 bases; unmatched junction bases: 4. Germline V lookup: CDR1 GTSNPN, CDR2 SVGIG (reference sequence). The CDR3 sequence is CAWSQGARYEQYF. CDR3 in DNA: TGTGCCTGGAGTCAGGGGGCTAGGTACGAGCAGTACTTC. Full variable domain (outside the CDR3, taken from reference TRBV30 and TRBJ2-7): SQTIHQWPATLVQPVGSPLSLECTVEGTSNPNLYWYRQAAGRGLQLLFYSVGIGQISSEVPQNLSASRPQDRQFILSSKKLLLSDSGFYLCAWSQGARYEQYFGPGTRLTVT.

The V and J genes are TRBV19 and TRBJ2-7, with 7 bases identical to TRBD1. CDR1 is LNHDA, CDR2 SQIVND, per germline (reference sequence). The trim removed 5 bases at V and 2 bases at J, leaving 6 bases unmatched. This CDR3 comprises 14 residues. The CDR3 sequence: CASSPTGQTYEQYF. The CDR3, as DNA: TGTGCCAGTAGTCCGACGGGACAGACCTACGAGCAGTACTTC.

This chain links TRBV7-9 with TRBJ1-6; tentative D call: TRBD1 (6 bases). V was pared by 5 bases and J by 6 bases, with 17 bases between. CDR3 length: 16 residues. Germline CDR1 reads SEHNR; CDR2 reads FQNEAQ (reference sequence). CDR3 sequence (DNA): TGTGCCAGCAGCGCTCAGGGCCTCAGGGGTAATTCACCCCTCCACTTT. Protein sequence: CASSAQGLRGNSPLHF.

J is TRBJ2-7 and V is TRBV20-1; TRBD2 matches 7 bases. Trimming took 6 bases from V and 1 from J; bases not matched to a gene: 12. The CDR3 runs 15 residues. Germline V lookup: CDR1 DFQATT, CDR2 SNEGSKA (reference sequence). The chain's CDR3 is CSASLRLAGSYEQYF. The CDR3 nucleotides read TGCAGTGCAAGTTTAAGACTAGCAGGGTCCTACGAGCAGTACTTC.

The chain couples TRBV19 to TRBJ2-1, with TRBD2 matching over 9 bases. The V gene's germline CDR1 is LNHDA and CDR2 SQIVND (reference sequence). V dropped 3 bases and J dropped 8; count of bases not matched to a gene: 8. This CDR3 contains 15 residues. CDR3 protein: CASSIRREGRDEQFF. In DNA, the CDR3 is TGTGCCAGTAGTATCCGGCGGGAGGGCCGGGATGAGCAGTTCTTC.

V is TRBV5-1 and J is TRBJ2-2; 8 bases are a match to TRBD1. CDR3 length: 16 residues. V shed 0 bases and J 5 bases; nucleotides not matched to a gene: 6. Germline values: CDR1 SGHRS, CDR2 YFSETQ. This CDR3 is CASSLGQGALTGELFF. In DNA, the CDR3 is TGCGCCAGCAGCTTGGGTCAGGGGGCGCTTACCGGGGAGCTGTTTTTT.

This chain uses TRBV11-3 with TRBJ2-7, with 9 bases matching TRBD2. Unmatched junction bases numbered 7, after V lost 1 base and J lost 6 bases. The CDR3 runs to 15 residues. Germline CDR1 is SGHNT and CDR2 is YENEEA. The CDR3 loop reads CASSLGTGTSSEQYF. CDR3 DNA sequence: TGTGCCAGCAGCTTAGGGACCGGGACTAGCTCCGAGCAGTACTTC.

The chain carries TRBV19 and TRBJ2-7; the D gene is possibly TRBD1 (6 bases). The CDR3 is 14 residues long. V was trimmed by 4 bases and J by 5 bases, leaving 15 bases between them. Germline CDR1 LNHDA, CDR2 SQIVND (reference sequence). Here the CDR3 DNA reads TGTGCCAGTAGTAATCGGCAGGGGTATGACGAGCAGTACTTC. Amino acids: CASSNRQGYDEQYF. The entire variable domain, with the rest obtained from reference TRBV19 and TRBJ2-7, is as follows: DGGITQSPKYLFRKEGQNVTLSCEQNLNHDAMYWYRQDPGQGLRLIYYSQIVNDFQKGDIAEGYSVSREKKESFPLTVTSAQKNPTAFYLCASSNRQGYDEQYFGPGTRLTVT.

J is TRBJ2-1 and V is TRBV15; 11 nucleotides match TRBD2. The CDR3 totals 15 residues. The trim removed 6 bases at V and 7 bases at J, leaving 8 bases unmatched. The V gene's germline CDR1 is LNHNV and CDR2 YYDKDF (reference sequence). The CDR3 region is CATRILAGDRNEQFF. The CDR3 DNA reads as TGTGCCACCAGAATACTAGCGGGAGATAGGAATGAGCAGTTCTTC.

The chain is built from TRBV5-6 and TRBJ1-5; no reliable D call. This CDR3 contains 16 residues. Germline V gives CDR1 SGHDT, CDR2 YYEEEE. Trimming removed 2 bases at V and 5 bases at J, with 17 bases between. CDR3 loop: CASSFSPVNSHQPQHF. CDR3 coding DNA: TGTGCCAGCAGCTTTTCGCCGGTCAATTCTCATCAGCCCCAGCATTTT.

The chain links TRBV19 to TRBJ1-1; maybe TRBD1 (6 bases). This CDR3 region has 15 residues. Between the trimmed V and J ends, which lost 2 bases and 4 bases, there was a span of 14 bases. Per the germline V gene, CDR1 is LNHDA and CDR2 is SQIVND (reference sequence). This chain's CDR3 is CASSISRGYGTEAFF. Here the CDR3 DNA reads TGTGCCAGTAGTATATCGAGGGGGTATGGCACTGAAGCTTTCTTT.

In the case of this clone: This sample includes further DNA sequences coding for the same CDR3. The chain is built from TRBV4-3 and TRBJ1-5, with TRBD1 matching over 8 bases. V dropped 1 base and J dropped 4; count of bases not matched to a gene: 0. The germline V gene has CDR1 LGHNA and CDR2 YSLEER. The CDR3 sequence is 14 residues long. The CDR3 region is CASSQGQGNQPQHF. CDR3 nucleotides: TGCGCCAGCAGCCAAGGACAGGGGAATCAGCCCCAGCATTTT.

The V and J genes are TRBV9 and TRBJ2-3, with 12 bases matching TRBD2. The CDR3 consists of 16 residues. Trimming removed 0 bases from V and 5 bases from J; junction bases left unmatched: 4. Germline V gives CDR1 SGDLS, CDR2 YYNGEE. CDR3 protein: CASSVGPGLAGDTQYF. In DNA, the CDR3 is TGTGCCAGCAGCGTAGGACCGGGACTAGCGGGAGATACGCAGTATTTT.

The CDR3 here is CASSIGTGFRRQYF. CDR3 nucleotide sequence: TGTGCCAGTAGTATAGGGACAGGCTTTCGGCGGCAGTACTTC. The chain carries TRBV19 and TRBJ2-7; 7 bases are shared with TRBD1. V trimming: 1 base; J trimming: 9 bases; junction bases outside the gene matches: 9. The germline gives CDR1 LNHDA, CDR2 SQIVND (reference sequence). The CDR3 is made up of 14 amino acids. Variable domain in full (rest from reference TRBV19 and TRBJ2-7): DGGITQSPKYLFRKEGQNVTLSCEQNLNHDAMYWYRQDPGQGLRLIYYSQIVNDFQKGDIAEGYSVSREKKESFPLTVTSAQKNPTAFYLCASSIGTGFRRQYFGPGTRLTVT.

This sequence joins TRBV19 and TRBJ1-4; 7 bases fit TRBD1. Germline CDR1 reads LNHDA; CDR2 reads SQIVND (reference sequence). V dropped 4 bases and J dropped 2; count of bases not matched to a gene: 4. The CDR3 runs to 15 residues. The CDR3 DNA sequence: TGTGCCAGTAGTACTCGGACAGGTACTAATGAAAAACTGTTTTTT. Protein: CASSTRTGTNEKLFF.

V and J are TRBV28 and TRBJ2-2, with 11 bases lining up with TRBD2. V trimming: 10 bases; J trimming: 5 bases; junction bases outside the gene matches: 9. Germline assignment: CDR1 MDHEN and CDR2 SYDVKM. This CDR3 is built from 15 residues. Written as DNA, the CDR3 is TGTGCCACCCTTCTAGCGGGAGGAAATACCGGGGAGCTGTTTTTT. It is translated as CATLLAGGNTGELFF.

This chain links TRBV12-5 with TRBJ2-7; 9 bases line up with TRBD1. The CDR3 runs to 15 residues. The germline CDR1 and CDR2 sequences are LGHNT and FRNRAP. The V segment lost 6 bases and the J segment 0 bases; nucleotides outside the gene matches: 6. CDR3 in amino acids: CASGPGQGNSYEQYF. DNA of the CDR3: TGTGCTAGTGGCCCGGGACAGGGTAACTCCTACGAGCAGTACTTC.

The rearrangement links TRBV19 to TRBJ2-7; the D gene is possibly TRBD2 (6 bases). V was clipped by 6 bases and J by 3 bases, with 12 bases between them. The CDR3 has 13 amino acids. In germline, CDR1 is LNHDA, CDR2 SQIVND (reference sequence). CDR3 sequence reads: CASSRGAIYEQYF. DNA for the CDR3: TGTGCCAGTAGCCGCGGGGCAATCTACGAGCAGTACTTC.

V gene TRBV19 combines with J gene TRBJ1-2; D is undetermined. The CDR3 extends over 15 amino acids. CDR1 and CDR2 from the germline V gene are LNHDA and SQIVND (reference sequence). Deletions cut 3 bases from V and 4 bases from J, with 15 bases between. CDR3 region: CASSMSWAGGYGYTF. CDR3 coding DNA: TGTGCCAGTAGTATGAGCTGGGCGGGCGGCTATGGCTACACCTTC.

This clone was observed a single time. This chain joins TRBV7-3 and TRBJ1-1; 11 positions match TRBD1. V shed 8 bases and J 5 bases; nucleotides not matched to a gene: 10. Per germline, CDR1 SGHTA and CDR2 FQGTGA. This CDR3 has 15 amino acids. As DNA, the CDR3 is TGTGCCAGCCAACGGACAGGGGGCGCGCAAACTGAAGCTTTCTTT. As protein: CASQRTGGAQTEAFF.

The chain is built from TRBV3-1 (or the pseudogene TRBV3-2) and TRBJ1-1, with D hard to call. V gave up 0 bases and J gave up 5 bases, with 10 bases separating them. The CDR3 extends over 14 amino acids. CDR1 is LGHDT and CDR2 is YNNKEL in the germline V gene (reference sequence). The CDR3 loop is CASSQDRGWTEAFF. CDR3 nucleotide sequence: TGTGCCAGCAGCCAAGATAGAGGGTGGACTGAAGCTTTCTTT.

Only a few counts were recorded for this clone. V usage is TRBV4-1 and J usage is TRBJ2-2, with 11 nucleotides matching TRBD1. Trimming cost V 0 bases and J 5 bases; bases outside gene matches: 2. The CDR3 runs to 16 residues. Germline loops: CDR1 MGHRA, CDR2 YSYEKL. As DNA, the CDR3 is TGCGCCAGCAGCCAAGAGGGACAGGGGGGAACCGGGGAGCTGTTTTTT. Translated, it gives CASSQEGQGGTGELFF.

The V call is TRBV12-5, the J call TRBJ2-7; TRBD2 aligns across 8 bases. In germline, CDR1 is LGHNT, CDR2 FRNRAP. This CDR3 region has 14 residues. Trimming at V came to 7 bases and at J to 5 bases, leaving 10 bases not matched to a gene. This chain's CDR3 is CASAGGLVSHEQYF. CDR3 DNA sequence: TGTGCTAGTGCGGGGGGGTTAGTGAGCCACGAGCAGTACTTC.

The V call is TRBV28, the J call TRBJ1-6; maybe TRBD1 (5 bases). The germline V gene encodes CDR1 MDHEN and CDR2 SYDVKM. V lost 6 bases, J lost 10 bases, and 16 bases lay in between. The CDR3 is made up of 14 amino acids. The CDR3 loop is CASSFGQIKSPLHF. The CDR3 DNA follows: TGTGCCAGCAGCTTTGGACAAATTAAATCACCCCTCCACTTT.

This chain joins TRBV18 and TRBJ1-5; 10 bases are shared with TRBD1. CDR1 and CDR2 from the germline V gene are KGHSH and LQKENI. The junction had 8 bases not matched to a gene; V was cut back by 6 bases and J by 9 bases. The CDR3 runs to 14 residues. CDR3: CASSPGTGARPQHF. The DNA of the CDR3 is TGTGCCAGCTCCCCGGGGACAGGGGCGCGGCCCCAGCATTTT. Variable domain in full (rest from reference TRBV18 and TRBJ1-5): NAGVMQNPRHLVRRRGQEARLRCSPMKGHSHVYWYRQLPEEGLKFMVYLQKENIIDESGMPKERFSAEFPKEGPSILRIQQVVRGDSAAYFCASSPGTGARPQHFGDGTRLSIL.